The present TCR beta chain was sequenced within a study of T cell changes during pregnancy in multiple sclerosis. The method was immunoSEQ multiplex PCR; TCRdb's version includes in-frame clones alone and lacks a portion of them. The sample lists about 92,000 clones; around 92% were seen once. V dropped 7 bases and J dropped 8 bases, with 26 bases sitting between them. This CDR3 comprises 16 residues. Germline V gene data show CDR1 as SGHVS and CDR2 as FQNEAQ. The V gene is TRBV7-8, the J gene TRBJ1-2; maybe TRBD1 (6 bases). The TCR was taken from a female donor with multiple sclerosis, enrolled in a pregnancy study. The sequencing used peripheral blood, collected in the third trimester of pregnancy. The CDR3 protein is CASTPPLRQARGGYTF. The CDR3 DNA sequence: TGTGCCAGCACCCCACCACTCCGACAGGCGCGAGGGGGCTACACCTTC.